A selection of T cell receptor beta chains follows, all from one sample in a study of blood T cell repertoires in COVID-19. Sequencing was performed with immunoSEQ multiplex PCR; in TCRdb, only in-frame clones are kept and a portion is missing. The table has about 94,000 clones, about 87% seen once. Sample: peripheral blood. The receptors were gathered from a human donor with acute or convalescent COVID-19. The donor label of this sample is uncertain. Both conserved end residues are part of each CDR3. Each record gives: clone size, D gene, J gene, V gene, CDR3 protein, CDR3 DNA. The D gene is left open where the match is weak. A clone size is listed for some rows: how often the clone was seen (once, few, many), or a class if it is expanded.

NA | NA | TRBJ1-1 | TRBV19 | CASNFRGNTEAFF | TGTGCCAGTAATTTCAGGGGGAACACTGAAGCTTTCTTT
NA | NA | TRBJ1-2 | TRBV29-1 | CSVGGLNYGYTF | TGCAGCGTGGGGGGGCTGAACTATGGCTACACCTTC
NA | TRBD1 | TRBJ1-2 | TRBV15 | CATSRDIDRGYGYTF | TGTGCCACCAGCAGAGATATCGACAGGGGCTATGGCTACACCTTC
NA | NA | TRBJ2-1 | TRBV5-4 | CASSLEGASYNEQFF | TGTGCCAGCAGCCTCGAAGGGGCGTCCTACAATGAGCAGTTCTTC
NA | NA | TRBJ1-2 | TRBV27 | CASSLSRGGDGYTF | TGTGCCAGCAGTTTATCGAGGGGGGGGGATGGCTACACCTTC
NA | NA | TRBJ1-5 | TRBV19 | CASSTILVTVLNQPQHF | TGTGCCAGTAGCACGATTTTGGTTACAGTTCTCAATCAGCCCCAGCATTTT
NA | NA | TRBJ1-1 | TRBV30 | CAWSWRDRSSAFF | TGTGCCTGGAGTTGGAGGGACCGCAGCTCAGCTTTCTTT
NA | NA | TRBJ1-5 | TRBV15 | CATSRVSYSNQPQHF | TGTGCCACCAGCAGAGTTAGTTATAGCAATCAGCCCCAGCATTTT
few | NA | TRBJ2-3 | TRBV28 | CASRATGTDTQYF | TGTGCCAGCAGGGCGACTGGCACAGATACGCAGTATTTT
NA | NA | TRBJ2-1 | TRBV7-6 | CASSIRDRAGGEQFF | TGTGCCAGCAGCATACGAGACAGGGCCGGGGGTGAGCAGTTCTTC
few | NA | TRBJ1-1 | TRBV9 | CASSVAPENTEAFF | TGTGCCAGCAGCGTAGCTCCAGAGAACACTGAAGCTTTCTTT
NA | NA | TRBJ2-1 | TRBV4-1 | CASSRSQGTNEQFF | TGCGCCAGCAGCCGGTCCCAAGGGACAAATGAGCAGTTCTTC
NA | NA | TRBJ1-4 | TRBV27 | CASSFREAEKLFF | TGTGCCAGCAGTTTCCGGGAGGCCGAAAAACTGTTTTTT
NA | NA | TRBJ1-2 | TRBV2 | CASSVGGHGYTF | TGTGCCAGCAGTGTGGGGGGGCATGGCTACACCTTC
NA | TRBD2 | TRBJ2-3 | TRBV7-3 | CASSYETGGAGDTQYF | TGTGCCAGCAGCTACGAGACCGGGGGGGCCGGAGATACGCAGTATTTT
NA | NA | TRBJ2-5 | TRBV7-8 | CASSLRTREGAQYF | TGTGCCAGCAGCTTACGGACGCGAGAAGGGGCCCAGTACTTC
once | TRBD2 | TRBJ2-1 | TRBV7-9 | CASSLISSGLPNNEQFF | TGTGCCAGCAGCTTAATTTCTAGCGGGCTACCCAATAATGAGCAGTTCTTC
NA | NA | TRBJ2-5 | TRBV18 | CASSPPGTAQETQYF | TGTGCCAGCTCACCACCCGGGACTGCACAAGAGACCCAGTACTTC
NA | TRBD1 | TRBJ2-1 | TRBV5-8 | CASSGGQGAYNEQFF | TGTGCCAGCAGCGGGGGACAGGGGGCCTACAATGAGCAGTTCTTC
NA | NA | TRBJ2-3 | TRBV10-3 | CAISGGRDGDTQYF | TGTGCCATCAGCGGGGGACGTGACGGAGATACGCAGTATTTT
NA | NA | TRBJ1-4 | TRBV7-2 | CASSLVRATNEKLFF | TGTGCCAGCAGCTTAGTGCGGGCAACTAATGAAAAACTGTTTTTT
few | NA | TRBJ2-3 | TRBV28 | CASSLLGAYTQYF | TGTGCCAGCAGTTTATTGGGGGCTTATACGCAGTATTTT
NA | NA | TRBJ2-3 | TRBV7-7 | CASSPGTGADTQYF | TGTGCTAGCAGCCCCGGTACGGGGGCAGATACGCAGTATTTT
NA | NA | TRBJ1-6 | TRBV28 | CASSLLTGPGNSPLHF | TGTGCCAGCAGTCTATTGACAGGACCAGGGAATTCACCCCTCCACTTT
NA | TRBD2 | TRBJ2-3 | TRBV9 | CARRAGGGGITDTQYF | TGTGCCCGCCGCGCCGGGGGCGGGGGGATCACAGATACGCAGTATTTT
NA | TRBD2 | TRBJ2-1 | TRBV7-2 | CASSLSREAYNEQFF | TGTGCCAGCAGCTTGTCCCGGGAGGCCTACAATGAGCAGTTCTTC
NA | TRBD1 | TRBJ2-7 | TRBV6-5 | CASSYGGQGFYEQYF | TGTGCCAGCAGTTACGGGGGACAGGGTTTTTACGAGCAGTACTTC
few | NA | TRBJ1-1 | TRBV15 | CATSRDGGTEAFF | TGTGCCACCAGCAGAGATGGCGGCACTGAAGCTTTCTTT
medium-sized | NA | TRBJ1-2 | TRBV6-5 | CASSPWAGVGYTF | TGTGCCAGCAGCCCCTGGGCAGGGGTTGGCTACACCTTC
NA | NA | TRBJ2-5 | TRBV18 | CASSPSNSQETQYF | TGTGCCAGCTCACCATCGAACAGCCAAGAGACCCAGTACTTC
NA | TRBD2 | TRBJ2-3 | TRBV28 | CASGLAGGSTDTQYF | TGTGCCAGCGGACTAGCGGGGGGTAGCACAGATACGCAGTATTTT
NA | NA | TRBJ2-1 | TRBV7-6 | CATGWRGKPNEQFF | TGTGCCACCGGTTGGCGGGGCAAGCCGAATGAGCAGTTCTTC
NA | TRBD2 | TRBJ2-2 | TRBV4-3 | CASSYSGLTGTGELFF | TGCGCCAGCAGCTATAGCGGGCTAACGGGAACCGGGGAGCTGTTTTTT
NA | TRBD2 | TRBJ2-7 | TRBV11-2 | CASSFRRTSSYEQYF | TGTGCCAGCAGCTTCCGTCGGACTAGCTCCTACGAGCAGTACTTC
NA | NA | TRBJ1-1 | TRBV27 | CASALGTEAFF | TGTGCCAGCGCCCTCGGCACTGAAGCTTTCTTT
NA | NA | TRBJ1-6 | TRBV7-8 | CASTRNSQLHSPLHF | TGTGCCAGCACCAGGAATTCACAACTCCATTCACCCCTCCACTTT
NA | NA | TRBJ1-5 | TRBV6-5 | CASSYNRNQPQHF | TGTGCCAGCAGTTATAACAGAAATCAGCCCCAGCATTTT
NA | NA | TRBJ2-5 | TRBV11-3 | CASRQGRETQYF | TGTGCCAGCAGACAGGGGAGGGAGACCCAGTACTTC
NA | TRBD1 | TRBJ2-1 | TRBV4-2 | CASSQVDRGTNEQFF | TGTGCCAGCAGCCAAGTGGACAGGGGTACCAATGAGCAGTTCTTC
NA | NA | TRBJ1-3 | TRBV4-2 | CASSPGLISGNTIYF | TGTGCCAGCAGCCCTGGACTGATCTCTGGAAACACCATATATTTT
NA | TRBD1 | TRBJ1-4 | TRBV24-1 | CATSDSQGVGEKLFF | TGTGCCACCAGTGATTCTCAGGGGGTTGGAGAAAAACTGTTTTTT
NA | TRBD1 | TRBJ1-1 | TRBV18 | CASSAQGAEAFF | TGTGCCAGCTCAGCACAGGGGGCCGAAGCTTTCTTT
NA | NA | TRBJ1-1 | TRBV28 | CASSLGRAGNTEAFF | TGTGCCAGCAGTTTAGGCAGGGCAGGGAACACTGAAGCTTTCTTT
NA | NA | TRBJ1-5 | TRBV3-1/TRBV3-2 | CASSQDGGVSNQPQHF | TGTGCCAGCAGCCAAGATGGAGGAGTTAGTAATCAGCCCCAGCATTTT
few | NA | TRBJ1-4 | TRBV10-3 | CAISGSGTTNEKLFF | TGTGCCATCAGTGGATCCGGGACAACTAATGAAAAACTGTTTTTT
NA | TRBD1 | TRBJ1-3 | TRBV3-1/TRBV3-2 | CASSQEDRGRIGNTIYF | TGTGCCAGCAGCCAAGAAGACAGGGGGCGGATTGGAAACACCATATATTTT
NA | TRBD2 | TRBJ2-1 | TRBV5-1 | CASSLAPTSGGANNEQFF | TGCGCCAGCAGCTTGGCCCCAACTAGCGGGGGGGCGAACAATGAGCAGTTCTTC
NA | NA | TRBJ1-4 | TRBV4-2 | CASSQVDSAATNEKLFF | TGTGCCAGCAGCCAAGTCGACAGCGCAGCAACTAATGAAAAACTGTTTTTT
NA | NA | TRBJ2-4 | TRBV4-1 | CASSQDTGVRNIQYF | TGCGCCAGCAGCCAAGATACCGGAGTGAGAAACATTCAGTACTTC
NA | TRBD1 | TRBJ2-3 | TRBV19 | CASSSQGADTQYF | TGTGCCAGTAGTTCTCAGGGGGCTGATACGCAGTATTTT
few | TRBD1 | TRBJ2-2 | TRBV7-8 | CASSLGTGVTGELFF | TGTGCCAGCAGCTTAGGGACAGGGGTAACCGGGGAGCTGTTTTTT
NA | TRBD1 | TRBJ2-7 | TRBV29-1 | CSVGQGIYEQYF | TGCAGCGTCGGACAGGGGATCTACGAGCAGTACTTC
NA | TRBD1 | TRBJ1-1 | TRBV19 | CASSFGQGITEAFF | TGTGCCAGTAGTTTTGGACAGGGCATCACTGAAGCTTTCTTT
NA | NA | TRBJ1-6 | TRBV28 | CASSLKILPLHF | TGTGCCAGCAGTCTGAAAATACTTCCCCTCCACTTT